The following is a T cell receptor beta chain sequence with its context. This CDR3 has 12 residues. Germline V gene lookup returns CDR1 MDHEN and CDR2 SYDVKM. The V gene lost 5 bases and the J gene lost 6 bases, with 10 bases spanning the gap. The source of the sample is a study of cytomegalovirus exposure and HLA in healthy donors. PCR primers comprised 60 Vbeta and 13 Jbeta primers. Assay: immunoSEQ multiplex PCR; the TCRdb copy retains only in-frame clones and omits some. The sample records 130,000 or so clones, about 72% being singletons. The material sequenced was PBMCs. The V and J genes are TRBV28 and TRBJ1-1; a weak D match, TRBD1 (6 bases). This TCR was recovered from a female donor in good health and CMV-seronegative. Written as DNA, the CDR3 is TGTGCCAGCAGTAAGGGGGTCTCTGAAGCTTTCTTT. Translated, it gives CASSKGVSEAFF.